The following is a T cell receptor beta chain sequence with its context. Clones were sequenced by immunoSEQ multiplex PCR, and TCRdb holds only the in-frame ones, with some missing. Here the sample spans 150,000 or so clones, about 90% being singletons. This sample was taken from a study of blood T cell repertoires in COVID-19. V gave up 1 base and J gave up 5 bases, with 12 bases separating them. Germline V gene lookup returns CDR1 MNHEY and CDR2 SVGEGT. This CDR3 is built from 14 residues. This clonotype was obtained from a human donor with acute COVID-19. The donor label of this sample is uncertain. The V and J genes are TRBV6-2 or TRBV6-3 and TRBJ2-7; a possible D gene is TRBD2 (6 bases). The specimen was PBMCs or T cells enriched from blood (not recorded which). This CDR3 reads CASSYFRPGDEQYF. CDR3 coding DNA: TGTGCCAGCAGTTACTTTCGCCCGGGAGACGAGCAGTACTTC.